These T cell receptor beta chains were read from a single sample in a study of blood T cell repertoires in COVID-19. Sequencing used immunoSEQ multiplex PCR; TCRdb keeps in-frame clones, though not all of them. This sample has 200,000 to 300,000 clones, with about 84% found just once. Sequenced input: peripheral blood. The source is a man aged 80 or over with acute or convalescent COVID-19. Each CDR3 is given with its conserved first and last residue. Each record gives: V gene, D gene, J gene, CDR3 protein, CDR3 DNA. A D gene is named only where the DNA matches it firmly.

TRBV6-6	TRBD1	TRBJ2-3	CASSLTGTGNLGTQYF	TGTGCCAGCAGTTTAACCGGGACAGGGAATCTAGGTACGCAGTATTTT
TRBV6-5	-	TRBJ2-5	CASRRAGSTETQYF	TGTGCCAGCAGACGAGCCGGGAGTACAGAGACCCAGTACTTC
TRBV2	TRBD1	TRBJ1-1	CASSPQGATNTEAFF	TGTGCCAGCAGTCCACAGGGGGCCACGAACACTGAAGCTTTCTTT
TRBV3-1/TRBV3-2	-	TRBJ1-1	CASSPGVLRNTEAFF	TGTGCCAGCAGCCCAGGGGTCTTAAGGAACACTGAAGCTTTCTTT
TRBV21-1	-	TRBJ2-1	CASSPPGRKRSNEQFF	TGTGCCAGCAGCCCCCCAGGTAGGAAGCGGAGCAATGAGCAGTTCTTC
TRBV4-1	-	TRBJ1-4	CASSQALSDEKLFF	TGCGCCAGCAGCCAAGCCCTCAGTGATGAAAAACTGTTTTTT
TRBV6-5	-	TRBJ2-1	CASSYYGNEQFF	TGTGCCAGCAGCTACTACGGCAATGAGCAGTTCTTC
TRBV10-1	-	TRBJ1-1	CASGGNTEAFF	TGCGCCAGCGGAGGGAACACTGAAGCTTTCTTT
TRBV14	-	TRBJ2-6	CASSQDGLSGANVLTF	TGTGCCAGCAGCCAAGATGGCCTCTCTGGGGCCAACGTCCTGACTTTC
TRBV14	TRBD1	TRBJ1-1	CASSGQRGRGTEAFF	TGTGCCAGCAGCGGACAAAGGGGGCGCGGTACTGAAGCTTTCTTT